This T cell receptor beta chain derives from a study of patients and donors after allogeneic stem cell transplantation. Details on this clonotype: The junction departs from germline at one end; a sequencing error may be responsible.

TCRdb reanalysed the RT-PCR reads using MiXCR and keeps one entry per CDR3 protein. The table shows about 960,000 distinct CDR3 sequences, with 15% to 20% occurring only once. Germline values: CDR1 MNHNS, CDR2 SASEGT. This CDR3 contains 14 residues. What was sequenced was blood, either unsorted or a sorted T cell fraction (not recorded which). The sequence derives from a human donor who was either an allogeneic HSCT recipient or a stem cell or donor lymphocyte infusion donor (not recorded which). It is not recorded whose cells these are; they may come from a transplant donor. The V gene is TRBV6-1, the J gene TRBJ2-7; D is undetermined. As DNA, the CDR3 is TGTGCCAGCTCCCCCCTCGGGTCCTCCTCCGAGCAGTACTTC. Protein: CASSPLGSSSEQYF.